Listed below are T cell receptor beta chains from one sample, sequenced in a study of regulatory T cells in long-lasting Graves disease. TCRdb reanalysed the multiplex PCR reads using MiXCR and keeps one entry per CDR3 protein. The sample lists hundreds of thousands of distinct CDR3 sequences, approximately 13% seen once, with roughly a tenth in the top ten. These data are also associated with another study on T cells in Graves' hyperthyroidism and ophthalmopathy.

Sequencing was performed on peripheral blood mononuclear cells (PBMCs), taken at new diagnosis, from a patient treated with antithyroid drugs. The receptors here all came from a man aged 30 to 45 with Graves disease. Each CDR3 is given with its conserved first and last residue. The order of the fields is D gene, V gene, J gene, clone size, CDR3 protein, CDR3 DNA. D genes are given only for firm matches. Expanded clones get a size class; other rows say once, few or many, or leave the size out.

TRBD2	TRBV4-1	TRBJ2-2	NA	CASRTSGTGELFF	TGCGCCAGCCGGACTAGCGGGACCGGGGAGCTGTTTTTT
NA	TRBV27	TRBJ1-1	many	CASTVNVRDTEAFF	TGTGCCAGCACGGTAAACGTCCGGGACACTGAAGCTTTCTTT
NA	TRBV12-3/TRBV12-4	TRBJ1-2	many	CASRDDYGYTF	TGTGCCAGCAGGGATGACTATGGCTACACCTTC
TRBD1	TRBV2	TRBJ2-3	NA	CASSDGQGGTQYF	TGTGCCAGCAGCGATGGACAGGGCGGTACGCAGTATTTT
NA	TRBV5-1	TRBJ2-2	NA	CASSPRGRWLWWNTGELFF	TGCGCCAGCAGCCCCAGGGGAAGATGGCTTTGGTGGAACACCGGGGAGCTGTTTTTT
TRBD1	TRBV5-4	TRBJ1-4	NA	CASSLGQAANEKLFF	TGTGCCAGCAGCCTAGGACAGGCGGCTAATGAAAAACTGTTTTTT
TRBD1	TRBV5-1	TRBJ2-3	NA	CASSYRDRASTDTQYF	TGCGCCAGCAGCTACCGGGACAGGGCTAGCACAGATACGCAGTATTTT
NA	TRBV20-1	TRBJ1-1	NA	CSARGPPENTEAFF	TGCAGTGCTAGGGGACCGCCAGAAAACACTGAAGCTTTCTTT
NA	TRBV7-9	TRBJ2-1	NA	CASSFYNAQFF	TGTGCCAGCAGCTTTTACAATGCGCAGTTCTTC
NA	TRBV27	TRBJ2-4	NA	CASRQDKVAKNIQYF	TGTGCCAGCAGGCAAGACAAAGTAGCCAAAAACATTCAGTACTTC
TRBD1	TRBV10-3	TRBJ2-7	NA	CAISEQGAYEQYF	TGTGCCATCAGTGAGCAGGGGGCCTACGAGCAGTACTTC
TRBD2	TRBV11-2	TRBJ2-3	many	CASSSLWTSGSADTQYF	TGTGCCAGCAGCTCACTCTGGACTAGCGGGAGTGCAGATACGCAGTATTTT
NA	TRBV19	TRBJ1-1	many	CASSLLAMNTEAFF	TGTGCCAGTAGCCTCCTGGCCATGAACACTGAAGCTTTCTTT
NA	TRBV2	TRBJ2-2	once	CASSRTGIGELFF	TGTGCTAGCAGCCGCACAGGGATCGGGGAGCTGTTTTTT
TRBD2	TRBV5-1	TRBJ2-7	few	CASNLVSGRDREQYF	TGCGCCAGCAACTTGGTTAGCGGGAGGGACCGCGAGCAGTACTTC
TRBD2	TRBV24-1	TRBJ2-7	many	CATSDSLAGGSYEQYF	TGTGCCACCAGTGACAGTTTGGCGGGGGGATCCTACGAGCAGTACTTC
NA	TRBV5-1	TRBJ1-3	NA	CASSEDSSGNTIYF	TGCGCCAGCAGCGAGGACAGCTCTGGAAACACCATATATTTT
TRBD2	TRBV5-1	TRBJ2-2	NA	CASSPAGPGELFF	TGCGCCAGCAGCCCAGCGGGACCCGGGGAGCTGTTTTTT
NA	TRBV29-1	TRBJ2-7	many	CSVAGGNVYEQYF	TGCAGCGTTGCCGGGGGCAACGTTTACGAGCAGTACTTC
NA	TRBV7-7	TRBJ2-5	many	CASSLAQVTRQETQYF	TGTGCCAGCAGCTTAGCGCAAGTGACTAGACAAGAGACCCAGTACTTC
TRBD1	TRBV15	TRBJ2-3	NA	CATSRVPGQGLSDTQYF	TGTGCCACCAGCAGAGTACCGGGACAGGGATTATCAGATACGCAGTATTTT
TRBD2	TRBV28	TRBJ2-5	many	CASRYLAGGMRQTQYF	TGTGCCAGCAGGTACCTAGCGGGAGGGATGAGGCAGACCCAGTACTTC
TRBD2	TRBV7-9	TRBJ2-7	many	CASSSTSGSVYGTYEQYF	TGTGCCAGCAGCTCGACTAGCGGGTCGGTATATGGGACCTACGAGCAGTACTTC
TRBD2	TRBV20-1	TRBJ2-7	NA	CSARDGLAGREQYF	TGCAGTGCTAGAGACGGACTAGCGGGAAGAGAGCAGTACTTC
NA	TRBV5-1	TRBJ2-1	few	CASSSERGREQFF	TGCGCCAGCAGCTCGGAGCGAGGGAGGGAGCAGTTCTTC
TRBD2	TRBV5-1	TRBJ2-5	few	CASSLPETSEGSGRWGTQYF	TGCGCCAGCAGCTTACCAGAGACCAGCGAGGGTAGCGGGAGGTGGGGGACCCAGTACTTC
NA	TRBV5-1	TRBJ1-2	NA	CASSLVAGGYTF	TGCGCCAGCAGCTTGGTTGCAGGCGGCTACACCTTC
TRBD2	TRBV11-2	TRBJ2-7	many	CASSLAGTSVYEQYF	TGTGCCAGCAGCTTAGCCGGGACTAGCGTCTACGAGCAGTACTTC
NA	TRBV15	TRBJ2-5	many	CATKGGAGTLETQYF	TGTGCCACCAAGGGGGGAGCGGGGACCCTGGAGACCCAGTACTTC
NA	TRBV12-3/TRBV12-4	TRBJ2-3	many	CASRWGSSTDTQYF	TGTGCCAGCAGATGGGGCAGTAGCACAGATACGCAGTATTTT
TRBD2	TRBV29-1	TRBJ2-4	many	CSVAMLAGLAKNIQYF	TGCAGCGTCGCGATGTTAGCGGGACTAGCCAAAAACATTCAGTACTTC
NA	TRBV6-2/TRBV6-3	TRBJ2-2	NA	CASSYQIHSGELFF	TGTGCCAGCAGTTACCAGATCCACTCAGGGGAGCTGTTTTTT
TRBD2	TRBV20-1	TRBJ2-7	NA	CSASGTSGGGEQYF	TGCAGTGCATCCGGGACTAGCGGTGGGGGCGAGCAGTACTTC
NA	TRBV12-3/TRBV12-4	TRBJ2-2	many	CASTSPVRKDGAGELFF	TGTGCCAGCACCAGTCCCGTGAGGAAGGATGGCGCCGGGGAGCTGTTTTTT
TRBD1	TRBV12-3/TRBV12-4	TRBJ1-4	many	CASRPGQGDEKLFF	TGTGCCAGCAGGCCGGGACAGGGGGATGAAAAACTGTTTTTT
NA	TRBV2	TRBJ2-3	many	CASASDRTDTQYF	TGTGCCAGCGCCAGTGATCGGACAGATACGCAGTATTTT
TRBD2	TRBV7-2	TRBJ2-1	few	CASSSMGAGGRNEQFF	TGTGCCAGCAGCTCGATGGGAGCGGGAGGTCGAAATGAGCAGTTCTTC
TRBD2	TRBV3-1	TRBJ2-1	many	CASSQDGTSGYNEQFF	TGTGCCAGCAGCCAAGACGGGACTAGCGGATACAATGAGCAGTTCTTC
NA	TRBV3-1	TRBJ1-5	many	CASSQDRTANQPQHF	TGTGCCAGCAGCCAAGATCGGACAGCCAATCAGCCCCAGCATTTT
NA	TRBV9	TRBJ2-3	many	CASSVTQVILTDTQYF	TGCGCCAGCAGCGTCACACAGGTGATCCTCACAGATACGCAGTATTTT
NA	TRBV10-3	TRBJ2-3	many	CAISENRPGTDTQYF	TGTGCCATCAGTGAGAACAGACCTGGCACAGATACGCAGTATTTT